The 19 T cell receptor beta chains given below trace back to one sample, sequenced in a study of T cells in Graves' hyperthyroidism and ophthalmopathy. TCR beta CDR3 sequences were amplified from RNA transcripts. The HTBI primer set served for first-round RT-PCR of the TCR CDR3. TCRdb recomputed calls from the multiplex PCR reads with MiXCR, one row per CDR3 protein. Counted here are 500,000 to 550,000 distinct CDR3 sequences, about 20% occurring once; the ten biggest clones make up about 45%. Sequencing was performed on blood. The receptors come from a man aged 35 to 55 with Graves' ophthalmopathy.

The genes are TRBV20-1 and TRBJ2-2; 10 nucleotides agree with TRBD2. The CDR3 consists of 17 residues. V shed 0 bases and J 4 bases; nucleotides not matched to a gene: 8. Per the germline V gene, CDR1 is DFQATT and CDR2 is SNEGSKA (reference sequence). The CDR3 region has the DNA TGCAGTGCTAGAGATCAAAGGGGACTAGCGCGCACCGGGGAGCTGTTTTTT. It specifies CSARDQRGLARTGELFF.

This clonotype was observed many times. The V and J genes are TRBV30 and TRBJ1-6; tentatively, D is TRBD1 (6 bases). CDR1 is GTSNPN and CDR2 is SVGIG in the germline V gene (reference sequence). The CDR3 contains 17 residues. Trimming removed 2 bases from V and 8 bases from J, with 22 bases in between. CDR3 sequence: CAWSRSSWDPGDSPLHF. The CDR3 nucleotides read TGTGCCTGGAGTAGATCTTCTTGGGATCCAGGGGATTCACCCCTCCACTTT.

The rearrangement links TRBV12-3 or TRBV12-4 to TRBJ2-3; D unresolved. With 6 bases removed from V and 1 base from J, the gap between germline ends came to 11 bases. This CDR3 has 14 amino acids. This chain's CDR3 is CASRPLLGTDTQYF. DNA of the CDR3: TGTGCCAGCAGGCCTCTCCTGGGCACAGATACGCAGTATTTT.

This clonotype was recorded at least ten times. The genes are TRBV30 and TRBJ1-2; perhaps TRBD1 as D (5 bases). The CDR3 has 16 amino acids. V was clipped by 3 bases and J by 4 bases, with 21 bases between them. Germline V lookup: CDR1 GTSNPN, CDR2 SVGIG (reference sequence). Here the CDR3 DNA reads TGTGCCTGGAGGCCAGACAGATCTCGACAGCTCTATGGCTACACCTTC. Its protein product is CAWRPDRSRQLYGYTF.

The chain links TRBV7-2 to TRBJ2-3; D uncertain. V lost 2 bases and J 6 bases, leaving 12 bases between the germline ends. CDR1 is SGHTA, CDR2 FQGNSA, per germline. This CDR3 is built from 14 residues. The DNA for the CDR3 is TGTGCCAGCAGCTTAACGCAGGTCGCGGATACGCAGTATTTT. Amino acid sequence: CASSLTQVADTQYF.

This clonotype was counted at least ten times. CDR3 sequence: CASRIAGFNEQFF. CDR3 sequence (DNA): TGTGCCAGCAGGATAGCGGGGTTCAATGAGCAGTTCTTC. The V call is TRBV2, the J call TRBJ2-1; 8 nucleotides agree with TRBD2. There are 13 residues in the CDR3. Germline V gene lookup returns CDR1 SNHLY and CDR2 FYNNEI. The trim removed 6 bases at V and 6 bases at J, leaving 4 bases unmatched.

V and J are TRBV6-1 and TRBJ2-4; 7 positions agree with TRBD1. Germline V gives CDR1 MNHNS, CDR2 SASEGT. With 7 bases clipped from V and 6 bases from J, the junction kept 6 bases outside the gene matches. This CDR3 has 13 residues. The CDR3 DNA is TGTGCCAGCACCAGACAGGGTAGAAACATTCAGTACTTC. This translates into CASTRQGRNIQYF.

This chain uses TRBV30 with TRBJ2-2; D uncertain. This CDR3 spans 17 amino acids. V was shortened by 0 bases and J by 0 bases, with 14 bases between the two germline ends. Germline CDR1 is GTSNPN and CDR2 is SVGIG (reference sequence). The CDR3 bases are TGTGCCTGGAGTGTATTCCGATCCGGCCCGAACACCGGGGAGCTGTTTTTT. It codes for CAWSVFRSGPNTGELFF.

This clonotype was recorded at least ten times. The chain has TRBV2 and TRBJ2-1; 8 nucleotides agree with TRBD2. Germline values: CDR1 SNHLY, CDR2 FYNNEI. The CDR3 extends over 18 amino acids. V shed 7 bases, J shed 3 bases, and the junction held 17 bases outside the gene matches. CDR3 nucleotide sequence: TGTGCCAGCATTCCCCCTTCGGGGGGGAGAAGGGGCTACAATGAGCAGTTCTTC. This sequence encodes CASIPPSGGRRGYNEQFF.

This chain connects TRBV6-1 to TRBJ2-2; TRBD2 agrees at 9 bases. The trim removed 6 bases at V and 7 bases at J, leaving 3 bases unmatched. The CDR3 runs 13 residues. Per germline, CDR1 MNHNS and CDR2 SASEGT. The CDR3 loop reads CASRLAGLGELFF. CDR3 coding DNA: TGTGCCAGCAGACTAGCGGGCCTCGGGGAGCTGTTTTTT.

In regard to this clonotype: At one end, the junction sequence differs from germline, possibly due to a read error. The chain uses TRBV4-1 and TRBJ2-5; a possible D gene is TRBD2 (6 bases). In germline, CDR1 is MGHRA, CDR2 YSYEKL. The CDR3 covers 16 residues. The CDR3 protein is CASSQGGDPRVRPQYF. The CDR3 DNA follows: TGCGCCAGCAGCCAAGGCGGGGATCCAAGAGTGCGACCCCAATACTTC.

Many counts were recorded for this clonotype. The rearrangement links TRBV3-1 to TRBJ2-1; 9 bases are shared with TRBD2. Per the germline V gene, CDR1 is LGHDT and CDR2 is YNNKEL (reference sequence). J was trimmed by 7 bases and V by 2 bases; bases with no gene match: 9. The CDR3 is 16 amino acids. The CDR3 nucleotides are TGTGCCAGCAGCCAATCGAGTAGCGGGAGCAGAAATGAGCAGTTCTTC. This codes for CASSQSSSGSRNEQFF.

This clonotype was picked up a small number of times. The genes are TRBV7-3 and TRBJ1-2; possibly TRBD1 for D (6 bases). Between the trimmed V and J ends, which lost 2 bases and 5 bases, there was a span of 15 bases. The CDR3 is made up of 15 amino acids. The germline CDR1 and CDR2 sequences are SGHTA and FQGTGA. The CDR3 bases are TGTGCCAGCAGCTTAGGGCTGGGACAACAATATGGCTACACCTTC. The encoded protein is CASSLGLGQQYGYTF. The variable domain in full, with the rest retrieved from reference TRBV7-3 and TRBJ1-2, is GAGVSQTPSNKVTEKGKYVELRCDPISGHTALYWYRQSLGQGPEFLIYFQGTGAADDSGLPNDRFFAVRPEGSVSTLKIQRTERGDSAVYLCASSLGLGQQYGYTFGSGTRLTVV.

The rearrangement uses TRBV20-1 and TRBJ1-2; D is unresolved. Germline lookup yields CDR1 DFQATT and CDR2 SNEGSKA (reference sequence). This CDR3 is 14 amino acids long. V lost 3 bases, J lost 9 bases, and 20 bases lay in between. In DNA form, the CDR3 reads TGCAGTGCTAGCCCCCCGGCCAGACTGTTCAGCTACACCTTC. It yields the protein CSASPPARLFSYTF.

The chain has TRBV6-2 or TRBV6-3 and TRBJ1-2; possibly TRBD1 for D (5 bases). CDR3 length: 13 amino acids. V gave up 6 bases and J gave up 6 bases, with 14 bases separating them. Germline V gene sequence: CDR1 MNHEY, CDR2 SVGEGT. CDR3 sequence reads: CASSSRVKDGYTF. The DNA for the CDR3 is TGTGCCAGCAGCTCCAGGGTAAAGGATGGCTACACCTTC.

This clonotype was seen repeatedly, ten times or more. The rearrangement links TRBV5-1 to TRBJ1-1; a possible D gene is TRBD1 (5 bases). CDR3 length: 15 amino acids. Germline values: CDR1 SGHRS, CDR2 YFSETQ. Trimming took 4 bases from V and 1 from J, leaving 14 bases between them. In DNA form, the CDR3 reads TGCGCCAGCAGCGTGACCGGGACCAAGAACACTGAAGCTTTCTTT. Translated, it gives CASSVTGTKNTEAFF. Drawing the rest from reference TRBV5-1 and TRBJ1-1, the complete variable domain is KAGVTQTPRYLIKTRGQQVTLSCSPISGHRSVSWYQQTPGQGLQFLFEYFSETQRNKGNFPGRFSGRQFSNSRSEMNVSTLELGDSALYLCASSVTGTKNTEAFFGQGTRLTVV.

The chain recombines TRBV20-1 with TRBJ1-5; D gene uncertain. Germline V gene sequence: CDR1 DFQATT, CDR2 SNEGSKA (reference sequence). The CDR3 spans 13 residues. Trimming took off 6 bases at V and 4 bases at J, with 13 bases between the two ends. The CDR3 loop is CSARWAPNQPQHF. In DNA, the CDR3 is TGCAGTGCCCGGTGGGCCCCAAATCAGCCCCAGCATTTT.

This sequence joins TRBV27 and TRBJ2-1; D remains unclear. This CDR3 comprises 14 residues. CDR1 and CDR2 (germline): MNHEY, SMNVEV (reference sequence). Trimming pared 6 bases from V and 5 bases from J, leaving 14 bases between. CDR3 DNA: TGTGCCAGCAGCATCCGAGACATGGACAATGAGCAGTTCTTC. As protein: CASSIRDMDNEQFF.

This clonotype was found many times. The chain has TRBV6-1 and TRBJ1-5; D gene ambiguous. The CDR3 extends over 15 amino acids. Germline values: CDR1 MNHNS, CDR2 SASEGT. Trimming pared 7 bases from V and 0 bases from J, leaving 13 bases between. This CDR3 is CASKARPYSNQPQHF. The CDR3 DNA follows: TGTGCCAGCAAGGCCCGACCTTATAGCAATCAGCCCCAGCATTTT.